This T cell receptor (beta chain) was documented in a study of beta chain features in type 1 diabetes. Across the whole study: Patients did not differ from healthy donors in age, gender or cell yield.

Naive, central memory, regulatory and stem cell-like memory cells within the CD4+ compartment were sorted using CD45RO/CCR7/CD25/CD127/CD95/CD27. The trim removed 5 bases at V and 4 bases at J, leaving 8 bases unmatched. Germline V CDR1 and CDR2: GTSNPN, SVGIG (reference sequence). The CDR3 sequence is 14 residues long. cDNA synthesis used the whole RNA isolate, giving expressed TCRB sequences. Produced via immunoSEQ multiplex PCR; TCRdb's table is partial and in-frame only. The sample contains over 350,000 clones, approximately 15% of which appear only once. The sample was naive CD4+ T cells from blood. This clonotype was obtained from a woman aged 18-30 years in good health. This sequence joins TRBV30 and TRBJ2-5; 9 nucleotides align to TRBD2. CDR3 nucleotide sequence: TGTGCCTGGGGTACCGGGACTAGCAGAGAGACCCAGTACTTC. Protein: CAWGTGTSRETQYF.